Presented here are 21 T cell receptor beta chains from one specimen sequenced in a study of blood T cells in healthy people across ages (dated by TCRdb to between 2014 and 2016). Receptors were amplified or captured by 5' RACE. The run used an Illumina HiSeq 2500. The second PCR ran for about 6 to 11 cycles and used a J-beta primer mix along with a sample-barcoded 5' primer. TCRdb reworked the public reads: Q25 trimming with fastp, MiXCR clone assembly, productive beta chains retained. Here each entry gathers all rows of one CDR3 protein and keeps the most common genes and DNA. The sample has over a million distinct CDR3 sequences on record, under 30% of them singletons. Clones ranked in the top ten supply approximately 0.75% of the sample. This same sample was also part of a study on T cells of mothers and their children.

The sample taken for sequencing was blood. Receptors were obtained from a girl aged 2 to 9 in good health.

The CDR3 sequence: CSARPGGTTEAFF. The CDR3 DNA is TGCAGTGCCCGTCCCGGGGGGACCACTGAAGCTTTCTTT. The chain employs TRBV20-1 and TRBJ1-1; D may be TRBD1 (5 bases). CDR1 and CDR2 from the germline V gene are DFQATT and SNEGSKA (reference sequence). Trimming took off 6 bases at V and 4 bases at J, with 15 bases between the two ends. The CDR3 is 13 amino acids.

This chain connects TRBV4-3 to TRBJ2-5; 7 bases align to TRBD1. The J call is doubtful: the DNA matches TRBJ2-7 better. CDR3 length: 16 amino acids. Germline V gene lookup returns CDR1 LGHNA and CDR2 YSLEER. The CDR3 coding sequence is TGCGCCAGCAGCCAAGAGGTCTGGACAGGATCCTACGAGCAGTACTTC. This gives the protein CASSQEVWTGSYEQYF.

The CDR3 DNA reads TGCGCCAGCAGCTTGGGAGACGGTACCTACGAGCAGTACTTC. As protein: CASSLGDGTYEQYF. V gene TRBV5-1 combines with J gene TRBJ2-7, with no clear D. There are 14 residues in the CDR3. Trimming shortened V by 0 bases and J by 2 bases, and 9 bases separated the two germline ends. The V gene's germline CDR1 is SGHRS and CDR2 YFSETQ.

CDR3 in DNA: TGTGCCAGCCACTCAGGGGGCCCTGAAGCTTTCTTT. Encoded protein: CASHSGGPEAFF. V gene TRBV6-2 or TRBV6-3 combines with J gene TRBJ1-1, with 8 bases matching TRBD1. Trimming cost V 8 bases and J 6 bases; bases outside gene matches: 5. Per the germline V gene, CDR1 is MNHEY and CDR2 is SVGEGT. The CDR3 is made up of 12 amino acids.

The chain combines TRBV20-1 with TRBJ2-7; D is unresolved. V lost 3 bases and J lost 3, with 9 bases in between. This CDR3 is built from 12 residues. The germline V gene encodes CDR1 DFQATT and CDR2 SNEGSKA (reference sequence). The CDR3: CSASASNYEQYF. CDR3 coding DNA: TGCAGTGCTAGTGCCAGCAACTACGAGCAGTACTTC.

The chain links TRBV25-1 to TRBJ2-1; perhaps TRBD2 as D (5 bases). The germline gives CDR1 MGHDK, CDR2 SYGVNS. CDR3 length equals 14 residues. The V end was cut by 1 base, the J end by 8 bases, with 12 bases between. The CDR3 nucleotides are TGTGCCAGCAGTGAATTTTTCGGAGCGGATGAGCAGTTCTTC. Amino acid sequence: CASSEFFGADEQFF.

In this sample, this clonotype turned up a few times. This chain connects TRBV20-1 to TRBJ2-1; the match to TRBD2 covers 10 bases. J was trimmed by 7 bases and V by 5 bases; bases with no gene match: 17. This CDR3 spans 17 amino acids. Germline V gene sequence: CDR1 DFQATT, CDR2 SNEGSKA (reference sequence). The CDR3 sequence: CSAPPYTLAGDRNEQFF. The CDR3 nucleotides read TGCAGTGCTCCGCCCTATACCCTAGCGGGGGATCGGAATGAGCAGTTCTTC.

This clonotype was observed a few times. The chain employs TRBV29-1 and TRBJ2-5; 7 bases are a match to TRBD1. The germline V gene has CDR1 SQVTM and CDR2 ANQGSEA. Unmatched junction bases numbered 6, after V lost 7 bases and J lost 4 bases. The CDR3 totals 12 residues. DNA of the CDR3: TGCAGCGACTGGGCAGGGGGAGAGACCCAGTACTTC. This codes for CSDWAGGETQYF.

This clonotype came up a few times. This rearrangement joins TRBV5-1 to TRBJ2-5; 7 bases map to TRBD2. The J call may be wrong; the DNA end is better matched by TRBJ2-1. This CDR3 region has 16 residues. Looked up from germline, CDR1 is SGHRS and CDR2 is YFSETQ. For the CDR3, the DNA is TGCGCCAGCAGCGAAGGGCGGGAGCCTAGTAGAAATGAGCAGTTCTTC. Translation: CASSEGREPSRNEQFF.

The genes are TRBV15 and TRBJ2-5, with 7 bases fitting TRBD2. The CDR3 runs to 15 residues. The germline V gene has CDR1 LNHNV and CDR2 YYDKDF (reference sequence). V lost 0 bases, J lost 5 bases, and 6 bases stayed unmatched. The CDR3 is CATSRDAGDAETQYF. The CDR3 nucleotides read TGTGCCACCAGCAGAGACGCGGGAGATGCGGAGACCCAGTACTTC.

CDR3 loop: CASSRGRGFGGGETQYF. The DNA of the CDR3 is TGTGCCAGCAGTCGGGGGCGAGGATTCGGAGGAGGGGAGACCCAGTACTTC. The V call is TRBV7-8, the J call TRBJ2-5; tentatively, D is TRBD1 or TRBD2 (6 bases each). Per germline, CDR1 SGHVS and CDR2 FQNEAQ. The CDR3 is made up of 17 amino acids. Trimming took off 6 bases at V and 5 bases at J, with 25 bases between the two ends.

The CDR3 sequence: CASSKGLAQTEQFF. The DNA for the CDR3 is TGTGCCAGCAGCAAGGGACTAGCGCAAACGGAGCAGTTCTTC. This chain links TRBV7-8 with TRBJ2-1; 10 bases are shared with TRBD2. CDR1 is SGHVS, CDR2 FQNEAQ, per germline. V lost 5 bases, J lost 10 bases, and 8 bases stayed unmatched. CDR3 length equals 14 residues.

This clonotype showed up just a few times. The chain joins TRBV5-6 to TRBJ2-7, with D tentatively TRBD2 (6 bases). With 0 bases removed from V and 7 bases from J, the gap between germline ends came to 11 bases. The CDR3 extends over 13 amino acids. Looked up from germline, CDR1 is SGHDT and CDR2 is YYEEEE. CDR3 amino acids: CASSLGDGGEQYF. The CDR3 bases are TGTGCCAGCAGCTTGGGGGACGGGGGAGAGCAGTACTTC.

This sequence joins TRBV27 and TRBJ1-6, with D tentatively TRBD1 (5 bases). Germline values: CDR1 MNHEY, CDR2 SMNVEV (reference sequence). The CDR3 consists of 13 residues. The ends were cut back, 5 bases at V and 8 bases at J, with 10 bases in the middle. As DNA, the CDR3 is TGTGCCAGCAGTCGAATAGGGGATTCACCCCTCCACTTT. Translating it yields CASSRIGDSPLHF.

The chain joins TRBV19 to TRBJ2-2; D remains ambiguous. From germline, CDR1 is LNHDA and CDR2 SQIVND (reference sequence). The ends were cut back, 3 bases at V and 7 bases at J, with 15 bases in the middle. This CDR3 has 15 residues. This chain's CDR3 is CASSMAIRPGGELFF. As DNA, the CDR3 is TGTGCCAGTAGTATGGCCATCCGTCCGGGCGGGGAGCTGTTTTTT.

The chain links TRBV14 to TRBJ2-7; 7 nucleotides agree with TRBD1. V lost 3 bases, J lost 4 bases, and 9 bases stayed unmatched. The CDR3 length is 15 residues. Looked up from germline, CDR1 is SGHDN and CDR2 is FVKESK. CDR3 amino acids: CASSHPGGTRYEQYF. Here the CDR3 DNA reads TGTGCCAGCAGCCACCCAGGGGGTACACGGTACGAGCAGTACTTC. The entire variable domain, with the rest obtained from reference TRBV14 and TRBJ2-7, is as follows: EAGVTQFPSHSVIEKGQTVTLRCDPISGHDNLYWYRRVMGKEIKFLLHFVKESKQDESGMPNNRFLAERTGGTYSTLKVQPAELEDSGVYFCASSHPGGTRYEQYFGPGTRLTVT.

This chain joins TRBV2 and TRBJ2-1; D gene uncertain. The CDR3 is 16 residues long. V dropped 10 bases and J dropped 0 bases, with 19 bases sitting between them. Germline CDR1 and CDR2: SNHLY and FYNNEI. The CDR3 region has the DNA TGTGCCATCGATGGCTCTGGCGGCCTCTCCTACAATGAGCAGTTCTTC. It translates to CAIDGSGGLSYNEQFF.

The chain is built from TRBV7-3 and TRBJ2-7, with TRBD1 matching 7 bases. Germline-derived CDR1 and CDR2 are SGHTA and FQGTGA. The V and J ends lost 5 bases and 4 bases, in that order; junction bases with no gene match: 5. The CDR3 loop spans 13 amino acids. In DNA, the CDR3 is TGTGCCAGCAGCCCGTCGACAGGGTACGAGCAGTACTTC. The encoded protein is CASSPSTGYEQYF.

The chain combines TRBV5-5 with TRBJ2-2; possibly TRBD1 for D (5 bases). With 0 bases removed from V and 1 base from J, the gap between germline ends came to 10 bases. This CDR3 has 16 residues. CDR1 is SGHKS, CDR2 YYEKEE, per germline (reference sequence). The CDR3 DNA is TGTGCCAGCAGCTTGGTGAAGGGGATGAACACCGGGGAGCTGTTTTTT. Its translation is CASSLVKGMNTGELFF. The whole variable domain, remainder taken from reference TRBV5-5 and TRBJ2-2, is DAGVTQSPTHLIKTRGQQVTLRCSPISGHKSVSWYQQVLGQGPQFIFQYYEKEERGRGNFPDRFSARQFPNYSSELNVNALLLGDSALYLCASSLVKGMNTGELFFGEGSRLTVL.

The chain couples TRBV13 to TRBJ2-5, with a tentative D call TRBD2 (5 bases). The last part of the DNA fits TRBJ2-1 better; the J call may be wrong. Looked up from germline, CDR1 is PRHDT and CDR2 is FYEKMQ (reference sequence). The CDR3 consists of 13 residues. CDR3: CASQTGRYNEQFF. CDR3 nucleotide sequence: TGTGCCAGTCAAACGGGGAGATACAATGAGCAGTTCTTC.

This clonotype showed up just a few times. The chain uses TRBV4-1 and TRBJ2-7; maybe TRBD2 (6 bases). CDR1 is MGHRA and CDR2 is YSYEKL in the germline V gene. The CDR3 spans 14 residues. V lost 3 bases to trimming and J lost 1 base, with 10 bases between them. CDR3 protein: CASSHLSGSYEQYF. CDR3 coding DNA: TGCGCCAGCAGCCATCTTAGCGGATCCTACGAGCAGTACTTC.